This T cell receptor (beta chain) is drawn from a study of blood T cell repertoires in COVID-19. Cohort placement rested on clinical history that participants reported themselves. The protocol was immunoSEQ multiplex PCR, while the TCRdb copy is restricted to in-frame clones and leaves out a portion. Seen here are 250,000 to 300,000 clones, roughly 80% observed once, and the top ten hold around 4.1%. The source of this sequence is a man younger than 40 with acute COVID-19. Sample: PBMCs or T cells enriched from blood (not recorded which).

The CDR3 is CAIRRGGTPDTQYF. The DNA of the CDR3 is TGTGCCATCCGGCGGGGGGGGACCCCAGATACGCAGTATTTT. The chain couples TRBV27 to TRBJ2-3, with 9 bases matching TRBD2. This CDR3 region has 14 residues. The trim removed 10 bases at V and 4 bases at J, leaving 9 bases unmatched. Germline assignment: CDR1 MNHEY and CDR2 SMNVEV (reference sequence).